These 23 T cell receptor beta chains originate from one sample sequenced in a study of CD8 T cells in Susac syndrome. Random hexamers were used to reverse transcribe the RNA input (about 0.5 to 1 ug). One entry per CDR3 protein results from TCRdb running MiXCR on the immunoSEQ multiplex PCR reads. The sample holds some 200,000 distinct CDR3 sequences, roughly 96% seen once. Sequenced input: CD4+ T cells from PBMCs. These receptors all stem from a human donor with multiple sclerosis.

The CDR3 DNA reads TGTGCCAGCAGCCTTGGGGTATCCCTCTACGAGCAGTACTTC. Its protein product is CASSLGVSLYEQYF. This chain connects TRBV6-1 to TRBJ2-7; no definite D call. CDR1 is MNHNS and CDR2 is SASEGT in the germline V gene. The V gene lost 6 bases and the J gene lost 3 bases, with 15 bases spanning the gap. The CDR3 totals 14 residues.

The chain combines TRBV5-1 with TRBJ2-1; TRBD1 matches 9 bases. Germline V gene lookup returns CDR1 SGHRS and CDR2 YFSETQ. The CDR3 is 12 amino acids. J gave up 8 bases and V 7 bases, and 4 bases lay outside the gene matches. Here the CDR3 reads CASGQGFDEQFF. CDR3 DNA sequence: TGCGCCAGCGGACAGGGGTTCGATGAGCAGTTCTTC.

The CDR3 sequence: CASSLETGRPWNQPQHF. CDR3 nucleotides: TGTGCCAGCAGCTTAGAAACGGGACGTCCATGGAATCAGCCCCAGCATTTT. The chain couples TRBV7-8 to TRBJ1-5; D might be TRBD1 (5 bases). Germline values: CDR1 SGHVS, CDR2 FQNEAQ. The length of the CDR3 is 17 residues. V lost 1 base and J lost 4, with 17 bases in between. Looking up the rest from reference TRBV7-8 and TRBJ1-5 gives the full variable domain: GAGVSQSPRYKVAKRGQDVALRCDPISGHVSLFWYQQALGQGPEFLTYFQNEAQLDKSGLPSDRFFAERPEGSVSTLKIQRTQQEDSAVYLCASSLETGRPWNQPQHFGDGTRLSIL.

CDR3 protein: CASSLVLGDEQYF. The CDR3 bases are TGCGCCAGCAGCTTGGTTTTAGGGGACGAGCAGTACTTC. This chain connects TRBV5-1 to TRBJ2-7; TRBD1 might be the D (5 bases). Germline CDR1 SGHRS, CDR2 YFSETQ. Trimming shortened V by 0 bases and J by 5 bases, and 9 bases separated the two germline ends. The CDR3 length is 13 residues.

In this sample, this clonotype turned up once. The J gene is TRBJ2-1, the V gene TRBV9; 12 bases agree with TRBD2. This CDR3 contains 15 residues. CDR1 is SGDLS and CDR2 is YYNGEE in the germline V gene. V lost 0 bases and J lost 6; bases outside the gene matches: 1. The CDR3 DNA reads as TGTGCCAGCAGCGTAGAACTAGCGGGGGGCAATGAGCAGTTCTTC. This encodes CASSVELAGGNEQFF.

The rearrangement joins TRBV7-6 to TRBJ2-2, with D unresolved. The V gene lost 5 bases and the J gene lost 7 bases, with 8 bases spanning the gap. Looked up from germline, CDR1 is SGHVS and CDR2 is FNYEAQ. This CDR3 region has 12 residues. CDR3 region: CASSRSGGELFF. CDR3 in DNA: TGTGCCAGCAGCCGAAGTGGCGGGGAGCTGTTTTTT.

The gene calls are TRBV20-1 and TRBJ1-2; 8 bases line up with TRBD1. The CDR3 runs 14 residues. The J segment lost 4 bases and the V segment lost 5 bases, leaving 9 bases of the junction unmatched. Germline-derived CDR1 and CDR2 are DFQATT and SNEGSKA (reference sequence). DNA of the CDR3: TGCAGTGCTCCACGGGACAGGTTCGTCTATGGCTACACCTTC. It translates to CSAPRDRFVYGYTF.

Details on this clonotype: One end of the junction does not line up with germline, which may come from a read error. CDR3 DNA sequence: TGTGCTAGCAGCTTCGCTACAGCTGGACGGCCCTACGAGCAGTACTTC. Protein product: CASSFATAGRPYEQYF. This sequence joins TRBV7-7 and TRBJ2-7, with D unresolved. The length of the CDR3 is 16 residues. Germline V CDR1 and CDR2: SSHAT, FNYEAQ (reference sequence).

This chain links TRBV6-2 or TRBV6-3 with TRBJ1-2; weak D call: TRBD1 (6 bases). In germline, CDR1 is MNHEY, CDR2 SVGEGT. V dropped 6 bases and J dropped 4 bases, with 12 bases sitting between them. CDR3 length: 13 residues. CDR3 nucleotide sequence: TGTGCCAGCAGCCAGGGGACTTCCTATGGCTACACCTTC. Translation: CASSQGTSYGYTF.

The J gene is TRBJ2-1, the V gene TRBV5-1; D might be TRBD1 (5 bases). The CDR3 runs to 15 residues. The ends were cut back, 4 bases at V and 1 base at J, with 12 bases in the middle. Germline-derived CDR1 and CDR2 are SGHRS and YFSETQ. The CDR3: CASSLGAESYNEQFF. Here the CDR3 DNA reads TGCGCCAGCAGCCTTGGGGCAGAGTCCTACAATGAGCAGTTCTTC. Full variable domain (remainder filled in from reference TRBV5-1 and TRBJ2-1): KAGVTQTPRYLIKTRGQQVTLSCSPISGHRSVSWYQQTPGQGLQFLFEYFSETQRNKGNFPGRFSGRQFSNSRSEMNVSTLELGDSALYLCASSLGAESYNEQFFGPGTRLTVL.

The chain combines TRBV5-1 with TRBJ2-3; D is unclear. Germline CDR1 SGHRS, CDR2 YFSETQ. Deletions cut 0 bases from V and 0 bases from J, with 5 bases between. There are 14 residues in the CDR3. CDR3 in amino acids: CASSLETSTDTQYF. In DNA form, the CDR3 reads TGCGCCAGCAGCTTGGAAACTAGCACAGATACGCAGTATTTT.

The rearrangement links TRBV27 to TRBJ1-2, with 7 positions matching TRBD1. The CDR3 contains 13 residues. Germline CDR1 is MNHEY and CDR2 is SMNVEV (reference sequence). Trimming took 6 bases from V and 4 from J; bases not matched to a gene: 5. The CDR3 reads CASRRTGSYGYTF. The CDR3 DNA sequence: TGTGCCAGCAGACGGACAGGATCCTATGGCTACACCTTC.

This clonotype was seen only a few times. The chain recombines TRBV5-6 with TRBJ2-1; 14 bases line up with TRBD2. Unmatched junction bases numbered 6, after V lost 4 bases and J lost 9 bases. CDR1 is SGHDT, CDR2 YYEEEE, per germline. The CDR3 totals 15 residues. The CDR3 DNA reads TGTGCCAGCAGCCTCGGACTAGCGGGAGGAGGTGAGCAGTTCTTC. This encodes CASSLGLAGGGEQFF.

This chain connects TRBV5-1 to TRBJ2-7, with a possible D match to TRBD2 (5 bases). The CDR3 runs to 13 residues. Per the germline V gene, CDR1 is SGHRS and CDR2 is YFSETQ. V was shortened by 10 bases and J by 7 bases, with 21 bases between the two germline ends. The CDR3 is CASGLDPTGEQYF. The CDR3 DNA reads as TGCGCCTCAGGCTTGGACCCTACGGGAGAGCAGTACTTC.

This chain joins TRBV30 and TRBJ2-5, with a weak D call TRBD1 (6 bases). Trimming stripped 0 bases from V and 0 bases from J, with 8 bases between. CDR3 size: 14 residues. CDR1 is GTSNPN, CDR2 SVGIG, per germline (reference sequence). This chain's CDR3 is CAWSVTGNQETQYF. DNA of the CDR3: TGTGCCTGGAGTGTAACAGGGAACCAAGAGACCCAGTACTTC. The variable domain in full, completed from reference TRBV30 and TRBJ2-5, reads SQTIHQWPATLVQPVGSPLSLECTVEGTSNPNLYWYRQAAGRGLQLLFYSVGIGQISSEVPQNLSASRPQDRQFILSSKKLLLSDSGFYLCAWSVTGNQETQYFGPGTRLLVL.

This sequence joins TRBV29-1 and TRBJ1-5; D perhaps matches TRBD1 (5 bases). Germline V gives CDR1 SQVTM, CDR2 ANQGSEA. The V and J ends lost 4 bases and 1 base respectively, with 11 bases between them. The CDR3 is made up of 14 amino acids. This chain's CDR3 is CSVGGPGSNQPQHF. The CDR3 bases are TGCAGCGTTGGGGGCCCGGGAAGCAATCAGCCCCAGCATTTT.

The J gene is TRBJ2-3, the V gene TRBV29-1; 9 bases align to TRBD1. The trim removed 3 bases at V and 2 bases at J, leaving 3 bases unmatched. Germline V CDR1 and CDR2: SQVTM, ANQGSEA. The CDR3 covers 14 residues. The CDR3 coding sequence is TGCAGCGTTGAGGGGGACAGGGACACAGATACGCAGTATTTT. Translated: CSVEGDRDTDTQYF.

This chain uses TRBV20-1 with TRBJ2-1; 9 nucleotides line up with TRBD2. The CDR3 is made up of 16 amino acids. V lost 4 bases to trimming and J lost 1 base; unmatched junction nucleotides: 8. Germline V gene data show CDR1 as DFQATT and CDR2 as SNEGSKA (reference sequence). For the CDR3, the DNA is TGCAGTGCTAACCTTGCCACTAGCGGGTCCTACAATGAGCAGTTCTTC. This sequence encodes CSANLATSGSYNEQFF.

The chain recombines TRBV9 with TRBJ1-6; no clear D gene. This CDR3 has 17 residues. V lost 6 bases and J 8 bases, leaving 24 bases between the germline ends. Germline loops: CDR1 SGDLS, CDR2 YYNGEE. The CDR3 nucleotides read TGTGCCAGCATCAGACATCCTATCGTGATCGGAGATTCACCCCTCCACTTT. Protein: CASIRHPIVIGDSPLHF.

The chain joins TRBV5-4 to TRBJ2-2; D is unresolved. Germline-derived CDR1 and CDR2 are SGHNT and YYREEE (reference sequence). Between the trimmed V and J ends, which lost 0 bases and 0 bases, there was a span of 9 bases. The CDR3 has 16 amino acids. CDR3 residues: CASSLARSTNTGELFF. CDR3 DNA sequence: TGTGCCAGCAGCTTGGCCCGGAGTACGAACACCGGGGAGCTGTTTTTT.

The chain is built from TRBV27 and TRBJ1-1; perhaps TRBD1 as D (5 bases). This CDR3 region has 14 residues. V was pared by 3 bases and J by 11 bases, with 19 bases between. In germline, CDR1 is MNHEY, CDR2 SMNVEV (reference sequence). CDR3 nucleotide sequence: TGTGCCAGCAGTTTTGGGGGTTGGCGGGATGCGGCTTTCTTT. This codes for CASSFGGWRDAAFF.

The V gene is TRBV18, the J gene TRBJ1-5, with D uncertain. The CDR3 spans 13 residues. Per the germline V gene, CDR1 is KGHSH and CDR2 is LQKENI. V was shortened by 4 bases and J by 0 bases, with 4 bases between the two germline ends. This CDR3 reads CASSLPSNQPQHF. The CDR3 nucleotides read TGTGCCAGCTCACTCCCTAGCAATCAGCCCCAGCATTTT.

V and J are TRBV4-2 and TRBJ1-1; D uncertain. CDR3 size: 14 residues. V gave up 1 base and J gave up 1 base, with 7 bases separating them. Germline-derived CDR1 and CDR2 are LGHNA and YNFKEQ. The DNA of the CDR3 is TGTGCCAGCAGCCAAGTCGGCTCGAACACTGAAGCTTTCTTT. It specifies CASSQVGSNTEAFF.